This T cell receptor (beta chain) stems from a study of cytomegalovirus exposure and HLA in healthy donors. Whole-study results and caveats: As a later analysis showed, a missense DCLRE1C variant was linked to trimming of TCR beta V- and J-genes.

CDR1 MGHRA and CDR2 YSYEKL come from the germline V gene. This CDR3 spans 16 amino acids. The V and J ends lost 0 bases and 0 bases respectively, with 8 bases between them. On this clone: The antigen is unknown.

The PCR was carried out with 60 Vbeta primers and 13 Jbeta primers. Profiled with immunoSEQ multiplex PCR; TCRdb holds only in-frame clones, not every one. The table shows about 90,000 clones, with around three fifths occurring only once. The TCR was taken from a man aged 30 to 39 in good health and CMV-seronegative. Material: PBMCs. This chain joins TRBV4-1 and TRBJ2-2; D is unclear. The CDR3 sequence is CASSQDLAANTGELFF. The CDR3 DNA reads TGCGCCAGCAGCCAAGATTTGGCCGCGAACACCGGGGAGCTGTTTTTT.